The entry that follows covers one T cell receptor (beta chain) sequence. Measured with immunoSEQ multiplex PCR; TCRdb has only the in-frame clones, and not every one. The data show 700,000 to 750,000 clones, roughly 88% seen once. This entry comes from a study of shared T cell receptors in the human thymus. Germline CDR1 reads MGHRA; CDR2 reads YSYEKL. V lost 1 base, J lost 1 base, and 17 bases stayed unmatched. CDR3 length equals 21 residues. The same specimen was also included in a second study, on human thymus T cells. That paper states: V and J gene usage appeared biased in thymic and blood repertoires. Related research described thymic repertoires that were highly overlapping among unrelated individuals.

The specimen sequenced was thymocytes. The receptor's source is a girl less than two years old with a congenital heart defect. The V and J genes are TRBV4-1 and TRBJ1-5, with 9 bases that match TRBD1. CDR3 in DNA: TGCGCCAGCAGCCAAGGGGAAGGGGGACAGGGCCTCCCGAGAAGCAATCAGCCCCAGCATTTT. Amino acid sequence: CASSQGEGGQGLPRSNQPQHF.